A selection of T cell receptor beta chains follows, all from one sample in a study of T-cell reconstitution after alpha-beta-depleted transplantation in children. TCRdb ran MiXCR on the PCR reads and lists one entry per CDR3 protein. The sample yields around 31,000 distinct CDR3 sequences, 5% to 7% seen once. The source was peripheral blood, collected 60 days after TCRalphabeta/CD19-depleted stem cell transplant. These TCRs come from a child in the first two years of life who had a stem cell transplant for acute myeloid leukemia, so the T cells may come from the graft donor. The CDR3 runs from the conserved cysteine through the conserved F or W. D genes are given only for firm matches. Some rows have no size entry. The others give once, few or many, or a class for an expanded clone.

length: 17; size: -; J: TRBJ2-2; D: TRBD1; V: TRBV9; CDR3: CASSVARDRGNTGELFF; DNA: TGTGCCAGCAGCGTAGCCAGGGACAGGGGGAACACCGGGGAGCTGTTTTTT
length: 15; size: many; J: TRBJ2-5; D: TRBD1; V: TRBV9; CDR3: CASSPRGQGRKTQYF; DNA: TGTGCCAGCAGCCCCAGGGGACAGGGGCGGAAGACCCAGTACTTC
length: 15; size: many; J: TRBJ1-6; D: -; V: TRBV11-2; CDR3: CASSPGVGAGSPLHF; DNA: TGTGCCAGCAGCCCAGGGGTCGGGGCAGGGTCACCCCTCCACTTT
length: 13; size: many; J: TRBJ2-5; D: TRBD1; V: TRBV6-6; CDR3: CASSPGGSETQYF; DNA: TGTGCCAGCAGTCCAGGGGGCTCGGAGACCCAGTACTTC
length: 15; size: many; J: TRBJ2-1; D: TRBD2; V: TRBV7-9; CDR3: CASSSTSGSRNEQFF; DNA: TGTGCCAGCAGCTCGACTAGCGGGAGTAGGAATGAGCAGTTCTTC
length: 14; size: -; J: TRBJ2-7; D: TRBD2; V: TRBV27; CDR3: CASSLNRGGHEQYF; DNA: TGTGCCAGCAGTTTAAATCGGGGGGGGCACGAGCAGTACTTC
length: 15; size: few; J: TRBJ1-1; D: TRBD1; V: TRBV25-1; CDR3: CASSELDRGQGEAFF; DNA: TGTGCCAGCAGTGAATTGGACAGGGGGCAGGGTGAAGCTTTCTTT
length: 13; size: many; J: TRBJ2-7; D: -; V: TRBV6-5; CDR3: CASSLGSPSEQYF; DNA: TGTGCCAGCAGTTTAGGCAGTCCTTCGGAGCAGTACTTC
length: 14; size: many; J: TRBJ2-5; D: TRBD1; V: TRBV12-3/TRBV12-4; CDR3: CASSRDRGTETQYF; DNA: TGTGCCAGCAGCCGCGACAGGGGTACGGAGACCCAGTACTTC
length: 13; size: many; J: TRBJ2-7; D: -; V: TRBV20-1; CDR3: CSAREGRNYEQYF; DNA: TGCAGTGCTAGAGAAGGCCGAAACTACGAGCAGTACTTC
length: 13; size: many; J: TRBJ1-1; D: -; V: TRBV4-2; CDR3: CASSQVEGNEAFF; DNA: TGTGCCAGCAGCCAAGTAGAAGGTAATGAAGCTTTCTTT
length: 15; size: many; J: TRBJ2-5; D: TRBD2; V: TRBV20-1; CDR3: CSATTTPGGKETQYF; DNA: TGCAGTGCCACCACTACGCCGGGGGGTAAAGAGACCCAGTACTTC
length: 14; size: many; J: TRBJ2-1; D: TRBD2; V: TRBV5-1; CDR3: CASSSTSGGNEQFF; DNA: TGCGCCAGCAGCTCGACTAGCGGGGGGAATGAGCAGTTCTTC
length: 14; size: many; J: TRBJ2-7; D: TRBD2; V: TRBV9; CDR3: CASSLGTRAYEQYF; DNA: TGTGCCAGCAGCCTCGGGACTAGAGCCTACGAGCAGTACTTC
length: 15; size: many; J: TRBJ1-1; D: -; V: TRBV10-3; CDR3: CAIRGAASLDTEAFF; DNA: TGTGCCATCAGGGGGGCCGCCAGCTTAGACACTGAAGCTTTCTTT
length: 15; size: many; J: TRBJ2-7; D: -; V: TRBV7-2; CDR3: CASSKVGWSSYEQYF; DNA: TGTGCCAGCAGCAAAGTGGGGTGGAGCTCCTACGAGCAGTACTTC
length: 14; size: many; J: TRBJ2-7; D: TRBD1; V: TRBV30; CDR3: CAWSGDRASGEQYF; DNA: TGTGCCTGGAGTGGCGACAGGGCCTCGGGGGAGCAGTACTTC
length: 16; size: many; J: TRBJ2-7; D: -; V: TRBV11-2; CDR3: CASSLAIGRSSYEQYF; DNA: TGTGCCAGCAGCTTAGCAATAGGCAGGTCCTCCTACGAGCAGTACTTC
length: 11; size: many; J: TRBJ1-1; D: -; V: TRBV13; CDR3: CASEENTEAFF; DNA: TGTGCCAGCGAGGAGAACACTGAAGCTTTCTTT
length: 15; size: many; J: TRBJ1-5; D: -; V: TRBV6-5; CDR3: CASSYLGASNQPQHF; DNA: TGTGCCAGCAGTTACCTGGGGGCTAGCAATCAGCCCCAGCATTTT
length: 15; size: many; J: TRBJ2-7; D: -; V: TRBV5-5; CDR3: CASSQTGRDTLEQYF; DNA: TGTGCCAGCAGCCAGACCGGGCGGGACACTCTGGAGCAGTACTTC
length: 14; size: many; J: TRBJ2-7; D: TRBD2; V: TRBV6-5; CDR3: CASSWTGGTYEQYF; DNA: TGTGCCAGCAGTTGGACGGGGGGGACCTACGAGCAGTACTTC
length: 15; size: many; J: TRBJ1-2; D: TRBD1; V: TRBV6-4; CDR3: CASSGPDRVEYGYTF; DNA: TGTGCCAGCAGTGGCCCCGACAGGGTGGAGTATGGCTACACCTTC
length: 15; size: few; J: TRBJ1-5; D: TRBD1; V: TRBV7-9; CDR3: CASSPYRGPNQPQHF; DNA: TGTGCCAGCAGCCCCTACAGGGGCCCAAATCAGCCCCAGCATTTT
length: 15; size: many; J: TRBJ2-5; D: TRBD2; V: TRBV7-8; CDR3: CASSATSGRLETQYF; DNA: TGTGCCAGCAGTGCGACTAGCGGGAGATTAGAGACCCAGTACTTC
length: 13; size: -; J: TRBJ1-2; D: -; V: TRBV7-9; CDR3: CASSTGKADGYTF; DNA: TGTGCCAGCAGCACGGGGAAGGCGGATGGCTACACCTTC
length: 14; size: few; J: TRBJ1-4; D: TRBD1; V: TRBV6-1; CDR3: CASSGRRGPEKLFF; DNA: TGTGCCAGCAGCGGGCGTAGGGGGCCCGAAAAACTGTTTTTT
length: 18; size: few; J: TRBJ2-2; D: TRBD2; V: TRBV12-3/TRBV12-4; CDR3: CTSSLAGGVGPNTGELFF; DNA: TGTACCAGCAGTTTAGCGGGCGGAGTTGGTCCGAACACCGGGGAGCTGTTTTTT
length: 14; size: -; J: TRBJ2-3; D: TRBD2; V: TRBV7-2; CDR3: CASSRGGPTDTQYF; DNA: TGTGCCAGCAGCCGGGGGGGGCCCACAGATACGCAGTATTTT
length: 12; size: many; J: TRBJ1-5; D: -; V: TRBV6-2/TRBV6-3; CDR3: CAARASNQPQHF; DNA: TGTGCCGCCCGGGCCAGCAATCAGCCCCAGCATTTT
length: 11; size: many; J: TRBJ2-1; D: -; V: TRBV9; CDR3: CASSWGHEQFF; DNA: TGTGCCAGCAGCTGGGGGCATGAGCAGTTCTTC
length: 12; size: -; J: TRBJ2-1; D: -; V: TRBV10-2; CDR3: CASSTMADEQFF; DNA: TGCGCCAGCAGCACCATGGCGGATGAGCAGTTCTTC
length: 15; size: many; J: TRBJ1-4; D: TRBD1; V: TRBV6-1; CDR3: CASSERTGFNEKLFF; DNA: TGTGCCAGCAGTGAGCGGACAGGCTTTAATGAAAAACTGTTTTTT
length: 14; size: many; J: TRBJ1-2; D: -; V: TRBV6-5; CDR3: CASRRPGEAYGYTF; DNA: TGTGCCAGCAGGCGCCCGGGAGAAGCCTATGGCTACACCTTC
length: 15; size: many; J: TRBJ1-4; D: -; V: TRBV7-9; CDR3: CASSGRVATNEKLFF; DNA: TGTGCCAGCAGTGGAAGAGTTGCCACTAATGAAAAACTGTTTTTT
length: 17; size: many; J: TRBJ1-1; D: -; V: TRBV7-9; CDR3: CASSLVAGHNMNTEAFF; DNA: TGTGCCAGCAGCTTAGTTGCGGGACATAACATGAACACTGAAGCTTTCTTT
length: 15; size: many; J: TRBJ2-5; D: -; V: TRBV3-1; CDR3: CASSQDSARGETQYF; DNA: TGTGCCAGCAGCCAAGATTCGGCCAGGGGTGAGACCCAGTACTTC
length: 13; size: -; J: TRBJ2-7; D: TRBD1; V: TRBV12-3/TRBV12-4; CDR3: CASSLGRGLEQYF; DNA: TGTGCCAGCAGTTTAGGCAGGGGGCTTGAGCAGTACTTC
length: 15; size: -; J: TRBJ2-7; D: TRBD2; V: TRBV7-9; CDR3: CASSPGVAGVHEQYF; DNA: TGTGCCAGCAGCCCCGGGGTAGCGGGAGTCCACGAGCAGTACTTC
length: 12; size: many; J: TRBJ1-1; D: -; V: TRBV6-6; CDR3: CASSYSEVEAFF; DNA: TGTGCCAGCAGTTACAGTGAAGTAGAAGCTTTCTTT
length: 16; size: many; J: TRBJ2-2; D: TRBD2; V: TRBV27; CDR3: CASSWFPAGETGELFF; DNA: TGTGCCAGCAGTTGGTTTCCAGCGGGAGAAACCGGGGAGCTGTTTTTT
length: 14; size: -; J: TRBJ2-7; D: -; V: TRBV7-7; CDR3: CASSLGDGAYEQYF; DNA: TGTGCTAGCAGCTTAGGGGACGGTGCCTACGAGCAGTACTTC
length: 19; size: many; J: TRBJ2-4; D: TRBD1; V: TRBV6-2/TRBV6-3; CDR3: CASSYTIWRTGTVKNIQYF; DNA: TGTGCCAGCAGTTACACGATATGGCGTACCGGGACAGTCAAAAACATTCAGTACTTC
length: 16; size: many; J: TRBJ2-7; D: TRBD1; V: TRBV7-9; CDR3: CASSPSVDRERYEQYF; DNA: TGTGCCAGCAGCCCTTCTGTGGACAGGGAAAGGTACGAGCAGTACTTC
length: 12; size: many; J: TRBJ2-7; D: -; V: TRBV20-1; CDR3: CSASDGSYEQYF; DNA: TGCAGTGCTAGTGACGGCTCCTACGAGCAGTACTTC
length: 16; size: many; J: TRBJ2-7; D: -; V: TRBV27; CDR3: CASSSLRGHTAYEQYF; DNA: TGTGCCAGCAGTTCGTTACGGGGGCATACCGCCTACGAGCAGTACTTC
length: 17; size: -; J: TRBJ2-3; D: TRBD2; V: TRBV4-2; CDR3: CASSQVPPSGTTDTQYF; DNA: TGTGCCAGCAGCCAAGTGCCCCCTAGCGGTACCACAGATACGCAGTATTTT
length: 14; size: many; J: TRBJ2-2; D: TRBD2; V: TRBV12-3/TRBV12-4; CDR3: CASSRGLAPGELFF; DNA: TGTGCCAGCAGCCGCGGACTAGCGCCCGGGGAGCTGTTTTTT
length: 14; size: many; J: TRBJ2-1; D: -; V: TRBV5-6; CDR3: CASSLRQATHEQFF; DNA: TGTGCCAGCAGCTTAAGACAGGCTACACATGAGCAGTTCTTC
length: 13; size: many; J: TRBJ2-1; D: -; V: TRBV4-3; CDR3: CASSQQAGDEQFF; DNA: TGCGCCAGCAGCCAACAAGCGGGTGATGAGCAGTTCTTC
length: 14; size: many; J: TRBJ2-7; D: TRBD1; V: TRBV28; CDR3: CASSFGTGVFEQYF; DNA: TGTGCCAGCAGTTTTGGGACAGGTGTATTCGAGCAGTACTTC
length: 16; size: many; J: TRBJ1-2; D: -; V: TRBV9; CDR3: CASSPWGGTVNYGYTF; DNA: TGTGCCAGCAGCCCCTGGGGCGGGACGGTTAACTATGGCTACACCTTC
length: 10; size: few; J: TRBJ2-5; D: -; V: TRBV29-1; CDR3: CSVEEETQYF; DNA: TGCAGCGTTGAAGAAGAGACCCAGTACTTC
length: 13; size: -; J: TRBJ1-1; D: TRBD1; V: TRBV28; CDR3: CASSQDREAGAFF; DNA: TGTGCCAGCAGTCAGGACAGGGAAGCAGGAGCTTTCTTT
length: 14; size: many; J: TRBJ2-4; D: -; V: TRBV15; CDR3: CATSGPGPKNIQYF; DNA: TGTGCCACCAGCGGACCGGGACCCAAAAACATTCAGTACTTC